A selection of T cell receptor beta chains follows, all from one sample in a study of blood T cell repertoires in COVID-19. Using immunoSEQ multiplex PCR, the repertoire was profiled, and TCRdb retains in-frame clones only, with some absent. The sample records around 200,000 clones, about 88% being singletons. Sequencing was carried out using peripheral blood. These receptors came from a woman of 80 years or more with acute or convalescent COVID-19. Each CDR3 is given with its conserved first and last residue. The order of the fields is D gene, clone size, CDR3 length, J gene, V gene, CDR3 protein, CDR3 DNA. The D gene is left open where the match is weak. For some rows the clone size is stated as once, few or many, or as a class when expanded; others skip it.

. | . | 13 | TRBJ1-3 | TRBV30 | CAWRDTAGNTIYF | TGTGCCTGGAGGGACACGGCTGGAAACACCATATATTTT
. | . | 14 | TRBJ1-5 | TRBV7-2 | CASSSTGFNQPQHF | TGTGCCAGCAGCTCCACCGGGTTCAATCAGCCCCAGCATTTT
. | . | 15 | TRBJ1-1 | TRBV18 | CASSPQGLGNTEAFF | TGTGCCAGCTCACCCCAGGGTTTGGGGAACACTGAAGCTTTCTTT
TRBD2 | . | 16 | TRBJ2-1 | TRBV7-2 | CASSLARSGAYNEQFF | TGTGCCAGCAGCTTAGCGCGGAGCGGGGCTTACAATGAGCAGTTCTTC
. | . | 13 | TRBJ2-7 | TRBV6-2/TRBV6-3 | CASSYDNPYEQYF | TGTGCCAGCAGTTATGACAATCCCTACGAGCAGTACTTC
TRBD2 | . | 16 | TRBJ2-5 | TRBV4-1 | CASSPVAGGPRGTQYF | TGCGCCAGCAGCCCTGTAGCGGGAGGTCCCCGGGGGACCCAGTACTTC
TRBD2 | once | 14 | TRBJ2-5 | TRBV5-6 | CASSLASGQETQYF | TGTGCCAGCAGCTTGGCTAGCGGACAAGAGACCCAGTACTTC
TRBD1 | . | 14 | TRBJ1-5 | TRBV6-6 | CASEDRGSNQPQHF | TGTGCCAGCGAAGACAGGGGCAGCAATCAGCCCCAGCATTTT
TRBD1 | once | 16 | TRBJ2-7 | TRBV5-1 | CASSRTGGSFTYEQYF | TGCGCCAGCAGCCGAACAGGGGGAAGTTTCACCTACGAGCAGTACTTC
TRBD2 | . | 16 | TRBJ2-5 | TRBV10-3 | CAISGVTLAGGETQYF | TGTGCCATCAGTGGGGTAACACTAGCGGGAGGGGAGACCCAGTACTTC
TRBD1 | . | 14 | TRBJ2-3 | TRBV5-1 | CASSLGQGEDTQYF | TGCGCCAGCAGCTTGGGACAGGGGGAAGATACGCAGTATTTT
. | . | 12 | TRBJ1-2 | TRBV12-3/TRBV12-4 | CASSFGEPGYTF | TGTGCCAGCAGTTTTGGGGAGCCTGGCTACACCTTC
. | . | 15 | TRBJ2-7 | TRBV7-6 | CASSLSPSLALEQYF | TGTGCCAGCAGCTTAAGCCCTTCACTAGCCCTCGAGCAGTACTTC
TRBD1 | once | 14 | TRBJ1-5 | TRBV6-5 | CASNTGDSNQPQHF | TGTGCCAGCAATACAGGGGATAGCAATCAGCCCCAGCATTTT
. | . | 15 | TRBJ2-5 | TRBV19 | CASSMPGRHQETQYF | TGTGCCAGTAGTATGCCAGGGCGCCACCAAGAGACCCAGTACTTC
TRBD2 | . | 16 | TRBJ2-1 | TRBV4-3 | CASSQRTSGRENEQFF | TGCGCCAGCAGCCAAAGGACTAGCGGGAGGGAGAATGAGCAGTTCTTC
TRBD1 | . | 15 | TRBJ2-3 | TRBV6-5 | CASSLGQGARDTQYF | TGTGCCAGCAGTCTGGGACAGGGGGCGAGAGATACGCAGTATTTT
TRBD1 | few | 17 | TRBJ1-5 | TRBV19 | CASREDRGDMSNQPQHF | TGTGCCAGTAGGGAAGACAGGGGCGATATGAGCAATCAGCCCCAGCATTTT
. | few | 18 | TRBJ1-4 | TRBV4-2 | CASSPKVATGTTNEKLFF | TGTGCCAGCAGCCCTAAAGTGGCAACAGGGACAACTAATGAAAAACTGTTTTTT
. | . | 11 | TRBJ2-1 | TRBV20-1 | CSARDLSEQFF | TGCAGTGCTAGAGATTTGAGTGAGCAGTTCTTC
. | . | 13 | TRBJ1-3 | TRBV27 | CASSQYAGNTIYF | TGTGCCAGCAGTCAATATGCGGGGAACACCATATATTTT
. | . | 12 | TRBJ1-6 | TRBV21-1 | CASSKQGSYPHF | TGTGCCAGCAGCAAACAGGGTTCCTATCCCCACTTT
TRBD1 | . | 17 | TRBJ2-3 | TRBV10-3 | CATSRGPGTEGADTQYF | TGTGCCACAAGCAGGGGGCCTGGGACTGAGGGGGCAGATACGCAGTATTTT
TRBD1 | . | 13 | TRBJ1-1 | TRBV5-4 | CASSRQGPTEAFF | TGTGCCAGCAGCAGACAGGGCCCCACTGAAGCTTTCTTT